One sample yielded the 4 T cell receptor beta chains listed below, sequenced in a study of T cell repertoires in cytomegalovirus infection (dated by TCRdb to the late 2010s). No cognate antigen is known for these TCRs. Taken with the paper, the label for treatment or condition translates to: in vitro stimulation with specific CMV peptide epitopes to enrich CMV-specific T cells. The sequencing machine was an Illumina HiSeq 1500. TCRdb's own reprocessing of the public reads used fastp at Q25 and MiXCR and kept productive beta chains. Rows are combined by CDR3 protein, so each entry shows the most common genes and DNA. In all, the sample holds more than 65,000 distinct CDR3 sequences, and roughly half of those were seen once. About 92% of the sample lies in the top ten. The specimen was CD8+ T cells from cultured PBMCs, collected from culture after CMV antigen stimulation. These receptors all come from a human donor in good health (CMV status not recorded). Some clones in this sample may be carry-over from other donors' samples.

This clonotype turned up a few times. The J gene is TRBJ2-2, the V gene TRBV20-1, with 7 bases lining up with TRBD1. After removal of 6 bases from V and 0 bases from J, the junction contained 4 bases not matched to a gene. This CDR3 comprises 14 residues. Germline CDR1 is DFQATT and CDR2 is SNEGSKA (reference sequence). This CDR3 is CSAAGTANTGELFF. DNA for the CDR3: TGCAGTGCCGCCGGGACAGCGAACACCGGGGAGCTGTTTTTT.

This clonotype was recorded a few times. The rearrangement joins TRBV14 to TRBJ2-7; 8 bases map to TRBD1. The CDR3 has 21 amino acids. With V trimmed by 1 base and J by 5 bases, 25 bases remained unmatched. Germline V lookup: CDR1 SGHDN, CDR2 FVKESK. CDR3 coding DNA: TGTGCCAGCAGCCAAGCCGTTGCCGCATACACTCCCAGGGGGCTTGATGACGAGCAGTACTTC. It translates to CASSQAVAAYTPRGLDDEQYF.

In its sample, this clonotype was seen a few times. CDR3 nucleotide sequence: TGTGCCAGCAGCTCCAGAGGGAGCCAGACAACCCAAGGCTACACCTTC. This sequence encodes CASSSRGSQTTQGYTF. This chain links TRBV7-2 with TRBJ1-2, with D hard to call. V was clipped by 4 bases and J by 8 bases, with 23 bases between them. The CDR3 spans 16 residues. The germline V gene encodes CDR1 SGHTA and CDR2 FQGNSA.

V is TRBV4-2 and J is TRBJ2-3; D may match TRBD1 or TRBD2 (6 bases each). Trimming left V 0 bases short and J 2 bases short, with 15 bases between. Germline V gene sequence: CDR1 LGHNA, CDR2 YNFKEQ. This CDR3 spans 17 amino acids. The CDR3 DNA reads TGTGCCAGCAGCCAAGATAGGGGTGGGGGGCCCACAGATACGCAGTATTTT. Translated, it gives CASSQDRGGGPTDTQYF.